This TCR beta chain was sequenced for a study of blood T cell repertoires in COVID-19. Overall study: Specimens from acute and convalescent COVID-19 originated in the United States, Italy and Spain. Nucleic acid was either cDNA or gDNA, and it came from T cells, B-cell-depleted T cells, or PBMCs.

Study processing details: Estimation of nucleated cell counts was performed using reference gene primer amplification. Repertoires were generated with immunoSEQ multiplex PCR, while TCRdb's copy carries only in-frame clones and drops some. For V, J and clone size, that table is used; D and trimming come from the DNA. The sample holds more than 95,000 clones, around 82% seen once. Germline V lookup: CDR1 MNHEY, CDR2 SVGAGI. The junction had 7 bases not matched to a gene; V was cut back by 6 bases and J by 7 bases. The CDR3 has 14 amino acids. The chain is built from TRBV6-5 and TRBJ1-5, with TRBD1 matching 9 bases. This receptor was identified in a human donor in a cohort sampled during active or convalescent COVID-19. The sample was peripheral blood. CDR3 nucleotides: TGTGCCAGCAGCCTACAGGGGGCAACCCAGCCCCAGCATTTT. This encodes CASSLQGATQPQHF.